The source of this T cell receptor beta chain is a study of shared clonotypes between healthy human individuals. Study-wide findings and caveats: In the sorted subsets, rarefaction showed sequencing was incomplete despite large depth.

Original analysis: As immunoSEQ supplied junction-only sequences (without quality scores), filtering differed. Repertoires were generated with immunoSEQ multiplex PCR, while TCRdb's copy carries only in-frame clones and drops some. The V and J calls and clone size are taken from that table; D and trimming were inferred from the DNA. The table lists roughly 2.4 million clones, approximately 94% of them singletons. CDR1 is KGHSH and CDR2 is LQKENI in the germline V gene. This CDR3 is 15 amino acids long. V gave up 3 bases and J gave up 0 bases, with 10 bases separating them. Details on this clone: Antigen specificity is unknown.

The rearrangement joins TRBV18 to TRBJ2-3; no clear D gene. Sequenced sample: naive CD4+ T cells sorted from blood. Indicated subset: CD45RA+ positively selected. The TCR was taken from a man in his late teens or twenties in good health. The CDR3 loop reads CASSPSLGSTDTQYF. In nucleotides, the CDR3 is TGTGCCAGCTCACCTTCTCTAGGGAGCACAGATACGCAGTATTTT.